This entry lists 4 T cell receptor beta chains sequenced from one sample in a study of cytomegalovirus exposure and HLA in healthy donors. The PCR had 60 Vbeta and 13 Jbeta primers. Profiled with immunoSEQ multiplex PCR; TCRdb holds only in-frame clones, not every one. The data hold approximately 190,000 clones, with around 85% observed a single time. Sequences were obtained from PBMCs. These receptors were obtained from a man aged 45-65 years in good health and CMV-seronegative.

The chain recombines TRBV13 with TRBJ2-7; 11 bases line up with TRBD2. The CDR3 loop spans 17 amino acids. With 5 bases clipped from V and 6 bases from J, the junction kept 15 bases outside the gene matches. CDR1 and CDR2 (germline): PRHDT, FYEKMQ (reference sequence). The DNA for the CDR3 is TGTGCCAGCAGCACGCAAGGGCGACTAGCGGGGTCCCGCGAGCAGTACTTC. Residues: CASSTQGRLAGSREQYF.

The chain couples TRBV25-1 to TRBJ2-2, with D uncertain. The germline V and J ends were trimmed by 4 bases and 1 base, with 7 bases remaining between them. CDR3 length: 14 residues. Germline V gives CDR1 MGHDK, CDR2 SYGVNS. CDR3 DNA: TGTGCCAGCAGTGGGGCAGGGAACACCGGGGAGCTGTTTTTT. Protein: CASSGAGNTGELFF.

The rearrangement links TRBV21-1 to TRBJ1-4; the tabulated D call, TRBD1, remains unverified against the DNA. TRBV21-1 is shown as a pseudogene. CDR3 length: 13 amino acids. The CDR3 spells CASRDQMNEKLFF. The CDR3 DNA sequence: TGTGCCAGCAGAGATCAGATGAATGAAAAACTGTTTTTT.

The rearrangement uses TRBV7-8 and TRBJ1-1, with unresolved D. This CDR3 region has 17 residues. V lost 4 bases, J lost 0 bases, and 18 bases lay in between. Germline-derived CDR1 and CDR2 are SGHVS and FQNEAQ. CDR3 nucleotides: TGTGCCAGCAGCTCGACGGAGGGAAGGTTCTTGAACACTGAAGCTTTCTTT. Amino acids: CASSSTEGRFLNTEAFF.